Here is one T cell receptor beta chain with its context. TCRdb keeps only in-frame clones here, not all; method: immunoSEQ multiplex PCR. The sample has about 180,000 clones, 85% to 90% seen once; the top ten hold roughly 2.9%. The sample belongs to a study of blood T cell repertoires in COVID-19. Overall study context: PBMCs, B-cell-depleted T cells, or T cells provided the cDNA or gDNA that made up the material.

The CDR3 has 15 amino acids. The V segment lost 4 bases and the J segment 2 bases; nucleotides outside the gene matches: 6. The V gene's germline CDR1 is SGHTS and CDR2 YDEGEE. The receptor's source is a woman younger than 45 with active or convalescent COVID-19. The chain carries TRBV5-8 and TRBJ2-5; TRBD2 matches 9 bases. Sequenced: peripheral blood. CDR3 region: CASSPGTSGQETQYF. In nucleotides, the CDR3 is TGTGCCAGCAGCCCCGGTACTAGCGGGCAAGAGACCCAGTACTTC.